This TCR beta chain was identified during a study of regulatory T cells in long-lasting Graves disease. Study-level background: Graves' disease counted as persistent after over 5 years of antithyroid drugs with positive TSH receptor antibodies.

Time point described: persistent/refractory GD, antithyroid drugs over 5 years with positive TRAb. PBMC-extracted RNA yielded the TCR library. A note on this clonotype: What it binds is unknown.

Assembly of TCR beta libraries relied on iRepertoire HTBI primers together with Arm-PCR of CDR3 regions. TCRdb passed the multiplex PCR reads through MiXCR, listing each CDR3 protein once. This sample has roughly 500,000 distinct CDR3 sequences, with approximately 23% found just once. Findings and limits, study-wide: Persistent cases of Graves' showed reduced TCR diversity relative to newly diagnosed patients. More public clonotypes were shared by persistent patients (2,741) than by new patients (roughly 930).

The material sequenced was peripheral blood mononuclear cells (PBMCs), taken when the disease was refractory, from a patient treated with antithyroid drugs. This receptor was obtained from a female donor with Graves disease.

CDR3 nucleotide sequence: TGTGCCAGCAGCCAATTGGCTTTCTTT. Protein product: CASSQLAFF. The chain carries TRBV14 and TRBJ1-1, with D unresolved. CDR1 and CDR2 (germline): SGHDN, FVKESK. The germline V and J ends were trimmed by 2 bases and 11 bases, with 3 bases remaining between them. The CDR3 extends over 9 amino acids.